The next 27 T cell receptor beta chains were all read from a single sample in a study of T cell responses to AZD1222 COVID-19 vaccine. Libraries were prepared by immunoSEQ multiplex PCR; TCRdb keeps only in-frame clonotypes and omits some of them. The data show approximately 99,000 clones, more than 70% seen once. Sequencing was performed on peripheral blood, taken on day 0 of AZD1222 vaccination. These receptors all come from an adult in good health.

This clone was detected once. This chain links TRBV2 with TRBJ1-1, with D unresolved. The germline gives CDR1 SNHLY, CDR2 FYNNEI. V was cut by 2 bases and J by 4 bases, with 8 bases left in between. The CDR3 extends over 13 amino acids. The CDR3 DNA is TGTGCCAGCAGTGAACCCTGGGGCACTGAAGCTTTCTTT. Its protein is CASSEPWGTEAFF.

This chain joins TRBV19 and TRBJ2-7; D not certain. This CDR3 comprises 14 residues. CDR1 LNHDA and CDR2 SQIVND come from the germline V gene (reference sequence). Trimming stripped 4 bases from V and 2 bases from J, with 12 bases between. The CDR3: CASSRGGLTYEQYF. CDR3 nucleotide sequence: TGTGCCAGTAGTAGGGGTGGGCTCACCTACGAGCAGTACTTC.

This chain uses TRBV11-1 with TRBJ1-1; 7 bases agree with TRBD1. J gave up 0 bases and V 5 bases, and 6 bases lay outside the gene matches. The CDR3 contains 15 residues. Germline V lookup: CDR1 SGHAT, CDR2 FQDESV (reference sequence). CDR3 loop: CASSPYRGVNTEAFF. The CDR3 region has the DNA TGTGCCAGCAGCCCTTACAGGGGCGTGAACACTGAAGCTTTCTTT.

The V and J genes are TRBV7-2 and TRBJ1-6; D is perhaps TRBD1 (6 bases). The CDR3 contains 15 residues. Trimming left V 5 bases short and J 10 bases short, with 18 bases between. Germline V gives CDR1 SGHTA, CDR2 FQGNSA. In nucleotides, the CDR3 is TGTGCCAGCAGCAGAGGGGCAGGGGTTGGGTCACCCCTCCACTTT. Its protein is CASSRGAGVGSPLHF. Filled out from reference TRBV7-2 and TRBJ1-6, the complete variable domain reads GAGVSQSPSNKVTEKGKDVELRCDPISGHTALYWYRQSLGQGLEFLIYFQGNSAPDKSGLPSDRFSAERTGGSVSTLTIQRTQQEDSAVYLCASSRGAGVGSPLHFGNGTRLTVT.

V usage is TRBV5-1 and J usage is TRBJ2-5; TRBD1 might be the D (5 bases). V was trimmed by 4 bases and J by 1 base, leaving 8 bases between them. In germline, CDR1 is SGHRS, CDR2 YFSETQ. The CDR3 has 13 amino acids. The CDR3 DNA reads TGCGCCAGCAGCCAGACAGCCCAAGAGACCCAGTACTTC. Its translation is CASSQTAQETQYF.

The rearrangement links TRBV25-1 to TRBJ1-5; no reliable D call. This CDR3 spans 14 amino acids. Germline-derived CDR1 and CDR2 are MGHDK and SYGVNS. Trimming took off 4 bases at V and 0 bases at J, with 7 bases between the two ends. The CDR3 reads CASSVEYSNQPQHF. In nucleotides, the CDR3 is TGTGCCAGCAGTGTGGAGTATAGCAATCAGCCCCAGCATTTT.

The sample holds a few counts of this clone. Here the CDR3 DNA reads TGTGCCAGCAGCGGCACCAACAGGGGGCTGAACTATGGCTACACCTTC. The encoded protein is CASSGTNRGLNYGYTF. J is TRBJ1-2 and V is TRBV9; 9 bases fit TRBD1. CDR3 length: 16 residues. Unmatched junction bases numbered 8, after V lost 3 bases and J lost 2 bases. Germline V gene lookup returns CDR1 SGDLS and CDR2 YYNGEE. The variable domain in full, completed from reference TRBV9 and TRBJ1-2, reads DSGVTQTPKHLITATGQRVTLRCSPRSGDLSVYWYQQSLDQGLQFLIQYYNGEERAKGNILERFSAQQFPDLHSELNLSSLELGDSALYFCASSGTNRGLNYGYTFGSGTRLTVV.

This chain links TRBV6-5 with TRBJ1-3; D may be TRBD1 (6 bases). CDR3 length: 15 residues. From germline, CDR1 is MNHEY and CDR2 SVGAGI. V lost 2 bases and J 1 base, leaving 9 bases between the germline ends. CDR3 sequence: CASSYPTGSGNTIYF. DNA of the CDR3: TGTGCCAGCAGTTACCCAACAGGGTCTGGAAACACCATATATTTT.

The rearrangement joins TRBV5-1 to TRBJ2-3; 10 bases map to TRBD2. The V segment lost 4 bases and the J segment 4 bases; nucleotides outside the gene matches: 6. Germline V gives CDR1 SGHRS, CDR2 YFSETQ. This CDR3 comprises 15 residues. This chain's CDR3 is CASSGSGGWSDTQYF. The DNA for the CDR3 is TGCGCCAGCAGCGGTAGCGGGGGGTGGTCAGATACGCAGTATTTT.

J is TRBJ1-1 and V is TRBV30; no firm D call. This CDR3 has 14 residues. CDR1 and CDR2 from the germline V gene are GTSNPN and SVGIG (reference sequence). V gave up 0 bases and J gave up 6 bases, with 14 bases separating them. The CDR3 DNA follows: TGTGCCTGGAGTGTCGACTCAGCCGCGGCTGAAGCTTTCTTT. Its protein is CAWSVDSAAAEAFF.

The chain carries TRBV3-1 (or the pseudogene TRBV3-2) and TRBJ1-1; the D is unclear. The CDR3 contains 15 residues. The germline V gene has CDR1 LGHDT and CDR2 YNNKEL (reference sequence). Between the trimmed V and J ends, which lost 1 base and 0 bases, there was a span of 9 bases. The CDR3 sequence is CASSQVAGMNTEAFF. CDR3 sequence (DNA): TGTGCCAGCAGCCAAGTGGCAGGTATGAACACTGAAGCTTTCTTT.

V gene TRBV7-2 combines with J gene TRBJ2-5; 10 bases are a match to TRBD1. Germline-derived CDR1 and CDR2 are SGHTA and FQGNSA. The CDR3 totals 14 residues. With 5 bases clipped from V and 8 bases from J, the junction kept 8 bases outside the gene matches. The CDR3 spells CASSPDRGEITQYF. CDR3 coding DNA: TGTGCCAGCAGCCCGGACAGGGGGGAAATAACCCAGTACTTC. The full variable domain, with the rest looked up from reference TRBV7-2 and TRBJ2-5, is GAGVSQSPSNKVTEKGKDVELRCDPISGHTALYWYRQSLGQGLEFLIYFQGNSAPDKSGLPSDRFSAERTGGSVSTLTIQRTQQEDSAVYLCASSPDRGEITQYFGPGTRLLVL.

This chain connects TRBV19 to TRBJ1-1; maybe TRBD1 (5 bases). CDR1 and CDR2 (germline): LNHDA, SQIVND (reference sequence). The CDR3 runs 15 residues. V was pared by 7 bases and J by 0 bases, with 15 bases between. CDR3 in amino acids: CASIPEGYMNTEAFF. The DNA for the CDR3 is TGTGCCAGTATCCCGGAGGGGTACATGAACACTGAAGCTTTCTTT.

The chain recombines TRBV6-5 with TRBJ2-7; 7 bases map to TRBD2. The ends lost 8 bases at V and 0 bases at J; junction bases unmatched: 10. Germline CDR1 is MNHEY and CDR2 is SVGAGI. The CDR3 covers 15 residues. DNA for the CDR3: TGTGCCAGCGTAGGGCGGGGGTCCAACTCCTACGAGCAGTACTTC. Protein product: CASVGRGSNSYEQYF.

The V call is TRBV27, the J call TRBJ1-2, with D perhaps TRBD1 (5 bases). Looked up from germline, CDR1 is MNHEY and CDR2 is SMNVEV (reference sequence). The CDR3 has 14 amino acids. V was clipped by 5 bases and J by 4 bases, with 14 bases between them. DNA for the CDR3: TGTGCCAGCAGTACCTCGGGGGGGGGCTATGGCTACACCTTC. Translation: CASSTSGGGYGYTF.

The chain couples TRBV28 to TRBJ1-5; D is unclear. The germline V gene encodes CDR1 MDHEN and CDR2 SYDVKM. Trimming removed 4 bases at V and 7 bases at J, with 8 bases between. This CDR3 is 12 amino acids long. CDR3 protein: CASSSGSQPQHF. The CDR3 DNA follows: TGTGCCAGCAGTTCCGGGTCCCAGCCCCAGCATTTT.

V and J are TRBV6-9 and TRBJ1-1; D not resolved. Trimming left V 4 bases short and J 6 bases short, with 3 bases between. Germline CDR1 and CDR2: MNHGY and SVAAGI. The CDR3 consists of 10 residues. The CDR3 DNA reads as TGTGCCAGCAGTTTTCCTGAAGCTTTCTTT. Its protein product is CASSFPEAFF.

The DNA of the CDR3 is TGTGCCAGCAGCTTGAGGACGGCGGTTAACTATGGCTACACCTTC. Residues: CASSLRTAVNYGYTF. The genes are TRBV5-5 and TRBJ1-2; D is unresolved. The germline V gene encodes CDR1 SGHKS and CDR2 YYEKEE (reference sequence). This CDR3 is 15 amino acids long. Trimming cost V 1 base and J 1 base, with 11 bases left between them.

The chain uses TRBV9 and TRBJ2-2; no definite D call. This CDR3 region has 15 residues. Trimming took 5 bases from V and 2 from J, leaving 13 bases between them. Germline CDR1 and CDR2: SGDLS and YYNGEE. The chain's CDR3 is CASRTSGSNTGELFF. Here the CDR3 DNA reads TGTGCCAGCAGAACCTCCGGGTCCAACACCGGGGAGCTGTTTTTT. The entire variable domain, with the rest obtained from reference TRBV9 and TRBJ2-2, is as follows: DSGVTQTPKHLITATGQRVTLRCSPRSGDLSVYWYQQSLDQGLQFLIQYYNGEERAKGNILERFSAQQFPDLHSELNLSSLELGDSALYFCASRTSGSNTGELFFGEGSRLTVL.

The chain recombines TRBV5-1 with TRBJ2-3, with 9 positions matching TRBD1. The germline gives CDR1 SGHRS, CDR2 YFSETQ. The CDR3 extends over 18 amino acids. After removal of 0 bases from V and 3 bases from J, the junction contained 11 bases not matched to a gene. CDR3 in DNA: TGCGCCAGCAGCTTGGCCTCCGGACAGGGGTTCAGAACAGATACGCAGTATTTT. Its protein is CASSLASGQGFRTDTQYF.

As regards this clone: Other DNA sequences of this sample code for an identical CDR3. The CDR3 reads CASSRTVNTEAFF. DNA of the CDR3: TGTGCCAGCAGCCGGACAGTGAACACTGAAGCTTTCTTT. The chain combines TRBV11-3 with TRBJ1-1; tentative D call: TRBD1 (6 bases). The V end was cut by 5 bases, the J end by 0 bases, with 7 bases between. Germline CDR1 is SGHNT and CDR2 is YENEEA. The CDR3 totals 13 residues.

The chain joins TRBV18 to TRBJ1-4; no clear D. Between the trimmed V and J ends, which lost 2 bases and 5 bases, there was a span of 6 bases. CDR1 is KGHSH, CDR2 LQKENI, per germline. This CDR3 region has 13 residues. CDR3 nucleotide sequence: TGTGCCAGCTCACCAGGCAGGAATGAAAAACTGTTTTTT. Translated, it gives CASSPGRNEKLFF.

This clone occurred a few times. The chain employs TRBV6-2 or TRBV6-3 and TRBJ1-5, with TRBD1 matching over 7 bases. The CDR3 spans 17 residues. J gave up 3 bases and V 0 bases, and 8 bases lay outside the gene matches. Germline V lookup: CDR1 MNHEY, CDR2 SVGEGT. The CDR3 nucleotides read TGTGCCAGCAGTTACTCGAGTAAGGGGGCGTACAATCAGCCCCAGCATTTT. Its protein is CASSYSSKGAYNQPQHF.

The genes are TRBV19 and TRBJ2-7; perhaps TRBD2 as D (6 bases). Germline lookup yields CDR1 LNHDA and CDR2 SQIVND (reference sequence). The CDR3 runs 15 residues. V lost 5 bases, J lost 2 bases, and 16 bases lay in between. CDR3 amino acids: CASSDSGTSPYEQYF. For the CDR3, the DNA is TGTGCCAGTAGTGACTCCGGGACTTCTCCCTACGAGCAGTACTTC.

The J gene is TRBJ1-1, the V gene TRBV28, with TRBD1 as a possible D gene (6 bases). Per the germline V gene, CDR1 is MDHEN and CDR2 is SYDVKM. The CDR3 is 14 residues long. V was shortened by 2 bases and J by 2 bases, with 9 bases between the two germline ends. Here the CDR3 reads CASSLGRGNTEAFF. The DNA for the CDR3 is TGTGCCAGCAGTTTAGGCAGGGGTAACACTGAAGCTTTCTTT.

The J gene is TRBJ1-2, the V gene TRBV28; D is undetermined. The CDR3 contains 13 residues. Germline V gives CDR1 MDHEN, CDR2 SYDVKM. Trimming shortened V by 3 bases and J by 4 bases, and 9 bases separated the two germline ends. The CDR3 region has the DNA TGTGCCAGCAGTTTCGGGTTGTTCTATGGCTACACCTTC. As protein: CASSFGLFYGYTF.

This chain connects TRBV5-1 to TRBJ2-1; 7 positions agree with TRBD1. Trimming took 4 bases from V and 7 from J; bases not matched to a gene: 14. The CDR3 is 16 residues long. CDR1 is SGHRS and CDR2 is YFSETQ in the germline V gene. The chain's CDR3 is CASSLSETGWKNEQFF. CDR3 nucleotides: TGCGCCAGCAGCCTTTCTGAGACAGGGTGGAAGAATGAGCAGTTCTTC.